The rows below give T cell receptor beta chains drawn from one sample of a study of blood T cell repertoires in COVID-19. Using immunoSEQ multiplex PCR, the repertoire was profiled, and TCRdb retains in-frame clones only, with some absent. Here the sample spans fewer than 250,000 clones, about 83% being singletons. Sequenced input: peripheral blood. The receptors stem from an elderly woman with COVID-19, enrolled during active disease. CDR3s include the opening cysteine and the closing phenylalanine or tryptophan. A D gene is named only where the DNA matches it firmly. Size tells how often a clone was seen (once, few, many) or the class of an expanded clone, and some rows leave it out.

clone_size j_call d_call v_call cdr3_nt cdr3_aa
NA TRBJ1-5 NA TRBV7-9 TGTGCCAGCAGCTTAGGGGCCAATCAACCCCAGCATTTT CASSLGANQPQHF
once TRBJ2-3 TRBD2 TRBV7-8 TGTGCCAGCAGCTTAGTTGCGGGCGGGGGAAAAACAGATACGCAGTATTTT CASSLVAGGGKTDTQYF
once TRBJ2-5 NA TRBV5-4 TGTGCCAGCAGCTTGGTGGTAGGACAGCAAGAGACCCAGTACTTC CASSLVVGQQETQYF
NA TRBJ1-6 TRBD1 TRBV28 TGTGCCAGCAGTCCCCCGACAGGGAATAATTCACCCCTCCACTTT CASSPPTGNNSPLHF
NA TRBJ2-2 NA TRBV5-1 TGCGCCAGCACCTTCGGGGGGCCGAACACCGGGGAGCTGTTTTTT CASTFGGPNTGELFF
NA TRBJ2-1 TRBD1 TRBV7-6 TGTGCCAGCAGCTTAGAAATCAGACAGGGGGGTGAGCAGTTCTTC CASSLEIRQGGEQFF
NA TRBJ1-4 NA TRBV29-1 TGCAGCGTTCGCGACTCTCCCCAAGAAAAACTGTTTTTT CSVRDSPQEKLFF
NA TRBJ2-5 NA TRBV19 TGTGCCAGTAGTATAGCTCGGGACACCCAAGAGACCCAGTACTTC CASSIARDTQETQYF
NA TRBJ2-2 TRBD1 TRBV27 TGTGCCAGCAGCCCACGACAGGGGGCTGGCGGGGAGCTGTTTTTT CASSPRQGAGGELFF
NA TRBJ1-1 NA TRBV10-3 TGTGCCATCAGTGAGTCCCCCACAGGGAACACTGAAGCTTTCTTT CAISESPTGNTEAFF
NA TRBJ2-1 NA TRBV6-5 TGTGCCAGCAGTTCCCCAGGGTTGCGGGGAAACAATGAGCAGTTCTTC CASSSPGLRGNNEQFF
few TRBJ2-5 NA TRBV7-9 TGTGCCAGCAGCTTTAGCCACCGAGAGACCCAGTACTTC CASSFSHRETQYF
NA TRBJ2-1 TRBD2 TRBV3-1/TRBV3-2 TGTGCCAGCAGCCAAGGAGGCGGGGGGGCCTTCAATGAGCAGTTCTTC CASSQGGGGAFNEQFF
NA TRBJ2-2 TRBD1 TRBV5-4 TGTGCCAGCAGCGGGACAGGGGGAACCGGGGAGCTGTTTTTT CASSGTGGTGELFF
NA TRBJ2-5 TRBD1 TRBV7-6 TGTGCCAGCAGCAGACAGGGGGCGTACCAAGAGACCCAGTACTTC CASSRQGAYQETQYF
NA TRBJ1-2 TRBD1 TRBV7-2 TGTGCCAGCAGCTCCGGGACAGGGGGAGGCTACACCTTC CASSSGTGGGYTF
NA TRBJ2-5 TRBD2 TRBV5-1 TGCGCCAGCAGCCGCGGGGGCCAAGAGACCCAGTACTTC CASSRGGQETQYF
NA TRBJ1-2 NA TRBV5-5 TGTGCCAGCAGCTTGGGTGTGGGCACCGACTATGGCTACACCTTC CASSLGVGTDYGYTF
once TRBJ2-3 NA TRBV7-2 TGTGCCAGCAGCTTAGCGCCGGGATTCGGGGATACGCAGTATTTT CASSLAPGFGDTQYF
NA TRBJ1-5 NA TRBV4-2 TGTGCCAGCAGCCAAGGGGGGGAAAGCAATCAGCCCCAGCATTTT CASSQGGESNQPQHF
NA TRBJ1-1 TRBD1 TRBV28 TGTGCCAGCAGGCTGACGACAGGGACAGGAGGCAACACTGAAGCTTTCTTT CASRLTTGTGGNTEAFF
NA TRBJ1-6 NA TRBV6-5 TGTGCCAGCAATAGGGGGAGCTCCTATAATTCACCCCTCCACTTT CASNRGSSYNSPLHF
NA TRBJ2-3 TRBD2 TRBV30 TGTGCCTTCTCGACTAGCGGGGGCATCACAGATACGCAGTATTTT CAFSTSGGITDTQYF
once TRBJ2-3 NA TRBV4-1 TGCGCCAGCAGCCAAGACGTGACTAGTATCTTTATCACAGATACGCAGTATTTT CASSQDVTSIFITDTQYF
few TRBJ1-1 NA TRBV2 TGTGCCAGATCCCTTTTGAACACTGAAGCTTTCTTT CARSLLNTEAFF
NA TRBJ1-3 TRBD1 TRBV5-4 TGTGCCAGCAGCGCTGACAGGGTCTCTGGAAACACCATATATTTT CASSADRVSGNTIYF
NA TRBJ1-5 NA TRBV28 TGTGCCAGCAGTTGGAGGGCCGGGACTTCCAATCAGCCCCAGCATTTT CASSWRAGTSNQPQHF
NA TRBJ2-3 TRBD1 TRBV28 TGTGCCAGCAGTATCGGGACAGGGAGTTTCACAGATACGCAGTATTTT CASSIGTGSFTDTQYF
NA TRBJ2-1 NA TRBV9 TGTGCCAGCAGCCGTACCGCGGGACTCCTCTACAATGAGCAGTTCTTC CASSRTAGLLYNEQFF
NA TRBJ1-1 NA TRBV5-6 TGTGCCAGCAGCTCGGGGGGCATGGGGACTGAAGCTTTCTTT CASSSGGMGTEAFF
NA TRBJ2-2 TRBD2 TRBV5-4 TGTGCCAGCAGCTTCACAGCGGGGGGCACCGGGGAGCTGTTTTTT CASSFTAGGTGELFF
NA TRBJ1-1 TRBD1 TRBV6-5 TGTGCCACCGCGGAGGGGGCGAGGTCTGAAGCTTTCTTT CATAEGARSEAFF
NA TRBJ2-5 TRBD2 TRBV7-2 TGTGCCAGCAGCTTTGCGGGGGGGGAAGAGACCCAGTACTTC CASSFAGGEETQYF
NA TRBJ2-3 TRBD2 TRBV4-1 TGCGCCAGCAGCCAAGTAGCGGGGGGGCGGACAGATACGCAGTATTTT CASSQVAGGRTDTQYF
NA TRBJ2-3 TRBD2 TRBV9 TGTGCCAGCAGCCCCCGCGGGGGACTAGCGGGGTTCACAGATACGCAGTATTTT CASSPRGGLAGFTDTQYF
NA TRBJ1-2 TRBD1 TRBV7-9 TGTGCCAGCAGCTACAGTGGAGGGGGCAACGGCTACACCTTC CASSYSGGGNGYTF
NA TRBJ2-7 NA TRBV5-1 TGCGCCAGCAGCTTGGGAACTGAGACACCCCTCGAGCAGTACTTC CASSLGTETPLEQYF
NA TRBJ2-3 NA TRBV5-1 TGCGCCAGCAACATTGGGGGGTCTGTAGGAGATACGCAGTATTTT CASNIGGSVGDTQYF
NA TRBJ2-5 NA TRBV27 TGTGCCAGCAGTTTATGGGGGGTGCAAGAGACCCAGTACTTC CASSLWGVQETQYF
NA TRBJ1-2 TRBD1 TRBV16 TGTGCCAGCACGGACAGGTACGGCTACACCTTC CASTDRYGYTF
NA TRBJ2-5 TRBD1 TRBV7-3 TGTGCCAGCAGCTTAACATCAGGGGGCCCAGAGACCCAGTACTTC CASSLTSGGPETQYF
NA TRBJ2-3 NA TRBV11-2 TGTGCCAGCAGCTTAGTAGGAGGGGTGAGGAGCACAGATACGCAGTATTTT CASSLVGGVRSTDTQYF
NA TRBJ1-6 NA TRBV6-2/TRBV6-3 TGTGCCAGCAGTTCGTATGGGGGCGATAATTCACCCCTCCACTTT CASSSYGGDNSPLHF
NA TRBJ2-2 TRBD1 TRBV7-8 TGTGCCAGCAGCTTGAGACAGGGTCGCGGCGGGGAGCTGTTTTTT CASSLRQGRGGELFF
NA TRBJ1-6 NA TRBV14 TGTGCCAGCAGCCATTACCAGGAGGGTTCACCCCTCCACTTT CASSHYQEGSPLHF
NA TRBJ1-1 NA TRBV19 TGTGCCAGTAGGCCCGCCCAGATGGACACTGAAGCTTTCTTT CASRPAQMDTEAFF
NA TRBJ2-5 NA TRBV11-2 TGTGCCAGCAGTTACCCCGGGGGGCGGGTGGAGACCCAGTACTTC CASSYPGGRVETQYF
NA TRBJ1-1 NA TRBV27 TGTGCCAGCAGTACGAACAGGAACACTGAAGCTTTCTTT CASSTNRNTEAFF
NA TRBJ1-2 TRBD1 TRBV6-5 TGTGCCAGCAGTCGACAGGGGGCAAGAGGCTACACCTTC CASSRQGARGYTF
once TRBJ2-3 TRBD1 TRBV19 TGTGCCAGTGCCCCGGGACAGGGGAGCAGAGATACGCAGTATTTT CASAPGQGSRDTQYF
NA TRBJ1-5 TRBD1 TRBV18 TGTGCCAGCTCACCTGGGGAACAGGGGGCTCAGCCCCAGCATTTT CASSPGEQGAQPQHF
NA TRBJ1-4 TRBD1 TRBV28 TGTGCCAGCAGCACCCGGGACAGGGCCCCAAAACTGTTTTTT CASSTRDRAPKLFF
NA TRBJ1-3 NA TRBV25-1 TGTGCCAGCATGGGAGGGGGCTCTGGAAACACCATATATTTT CASMGGGSGNTIYF
once TRBJ1-1 NA TRBV5-1 TGCGCCAGCAGCTTAGCTGGACACCAGAACACTGAAGCTTTCTTT CASSLAGHQNTEAFF
NA TRBJ2-2 TRBD2 TRBV5-1 TGCGCCAGCAGCTTGGCAGCGGGGGCGGCGAACACCGGGGAGCTGTTTTTT CASSLAAGAANTGELFF
NA TRBJ1-5 TRBD1 TRBV18 TGTGCCAGCTCACCAGAACAGGGGAGAGCCCAGCATTTT CASSPEQGRAQHF
NA TRBJ1-6 TRBD1 TRBV25-1 TGTGCCAGCAGTGAATCCTCCCCCGGGACAGGGAATTCACCCCTCCACTTT CASSESSPGTGNSPLHF
NA TRBJ1-2 NA TRBV21-1 TGTGCCAGCAGCAAACCCAGGGAAGAGGTAGGGAACTATGGCTACACCTTC CASSKPREEVGNYGYTF
NA TRBJ2-5 TRBD1 TRBV10-3 TGTGCCACGGGGACAGGGGACGAGGAGACCCAGTACTTC CATGTGDEETQYF
NA TRBJ1-5 NA TRBV29-1 TGCAGCGTTGCGGGGGGTAGCAATCAGCCCCAGCATTTT CSVAGGSNQPQHF